A single count supports the clone carrying this T cell receptor beta chain. The sample comes from a study of control samples from healthy donors and cancer patients. Data came from immunoSEQ multiplex PCR; TCRdb stores just in-frame clones and leaves some out. The data contain 350,000 to 450,000 clones, 75% to 95% of them seen just once; the ten biggest clones take up 5.5% to 8%. The CDR3 has 17 residues. CDR1 is LNHDA and CDR2 is SQIVND in the germline V gene (reference sequence). The V gene end was trimmed by 4 bases and the J gene end by 2 bases; junction bases not matched to a gene: 8. The chain joins TRBV19 to TRBJ2-2; TRBD1 aligns across 9 bases. The sample taken for sequencing was PBMCs. The TCR was taken from a man aged 35 to 55 with head and neck cancer. CDR3 in DNA: TGTGCCAGTAGTACCCATCGACAGGGGGTTAACACCGGGGAGCTGTTTTTT. Protein product: CASSTHRQGVNTGELFF.